This entry describes one T cell receptor (beta chain). Its antigen is not identified. The sample is drawn from a study of shared clonotypes between healthy human individuals. The study, taken as a whole, reports: Naive subsets typically showed greater estimated richness than memory subsets. Sharing across four donors was seen in 4% to 6.5% of naive CD4 clonotypes.

Sequencing was at deep level. In the source study's methods: Junction-only immunoSEQ data arrived without quality scores, meaning filtering differed. Using immunoSEQ multiplex PCR, the repertoire was profiled, and TCRdb retains in-frame clones only, with some absent. From that table come the V and J calls and clone size; the DNA was used to work out D and trimming. The sample contains hundreds of thousands of clones, under 95% of which appear only once. Germline V lookup: CDR1 SGHTA, CDR2 FQGNSA. The CDR3 runs to 14 residues. Deletions cut 3 bases from V and 2 bases from J, with 9 bases between. CD8 cells classed as naive were CD45RO-negative and positively selected for CCR7, excluding terminally differentiated effector memory CD45RA+ cells.

This sequence was found in a man aged 25-45 years in good health. The chain recombines TRBV7-2 with TRBJ2-3; D may be TRBD2 (5 bases). Source material: naive CD8+ T cells sorted from blood. DNA for the CDR3: TGTGCCAGCAGCTTTAGCGATACCACAGATACGCAGTATTTT. Amino acids: CASSFSDTTDTQYF.